One sample yielded the 9 T cell receptor beta chains listed below, sequenced in a study of cytomegalovirus exposure and HLA in healthy donors. The PCR contained 60 Vbeta and 13 Jbeta primers. Repertoires were generated with immunoSEQ multiplex PCR, while TCRdb's copy carries only in-frame clones and drops some. The table records approximately 150,000 clones, around 70% of them present only once. The sequenced sample consisted of PBMCs. The source of these receptors is a man in his forties in good health and CMV-seronegative.

The chain recombines TRBV10-3 with TRBJ2-1, with 9 bases that match TRBD1. The V segment lost 6 bases and the J segment 7 bases; nucleotides outside the gene matches: 1. CDR1 and CDR2 (germline): ENHRY, SYGVKD. The CDR3 has 12 residues. CDR3 region: CAIRQGANEQFF. Written as DNA, the CDR3 is TGTGCCATCAGACAGGGGGCGAATGAGCAGTTCTTC.

The chain has TRBV10-3 and TRBJ2-5; tentative D call: TRBD1 (6 bases). The CDR3 has 12 residues. The germline V and J ends were trimmed by 6 bases and 3 bases, with 8 bases remaining between them. From germline, CDR1 is ENHRY and CDR2 SYGVKD. In DNA form, the CDR3 reads TGTGCCATCAGGGACAGAGAAGAGACCCAGTACTTC. Translated: CAIRDREETQYF.

The chain is built from TRBV6-6 and TRBJ2-1, with 9 bases lining up with TRBD1. Germline V CDR1 and CDR2: MNHNY, SVGAGI (reference sequence). The CDR3 is made up of 12 amino acids. V trimming: 6 bases; J trimming: 7 bases; junction bases outside the gene matches: 1. CDR3 loop: CASRDRGNEQFF. The CDR3 coding sequence is TGTGCCAGCAGGGACAGGGGTAATGAGCAGTTCTTC.

J is TRBJ1-2 and V is TRBV2; TRBD1 aligns across 10 bases. The CDR3 is 15 residues long. Per the germline V gene, CDR1 is SNHLY and CDR2 is FYNNEI. J was trimmed by 8 bases and V by 1 base; bases with no gene match: 7. CDR3 protein: CASSEVWDRGSGYTF. The CDR3 DNA reads TGTGCCAGCAGTGAAGTGTGGGACAGGGGAAGCGGCTACACCTTC.

The V and J genes are TRBV2 and TRBJ2-3; 7 nucleotides match TRBD1. CDR3 length: 15 amino acids. Germline V gene sequence: CDR1 SNHLY, CDR2 FYNNEI. V lost 4 bases, J lost 0 bases, and 4 bases stayed unmatched. CDR3 sequence reads: CASSGYRGSTDTQYF. The CDR3 DNA reads TGTGCCAGCAGTGGCTACAGGGGTAGCACAGATACGCAGTATTTT.

This sequence joins TRBV7-8 and TRBJ1-6; D gene ambiguous. V was pared by 1 base and J by 0 bases, with 7 bases between. CDR3 size: 16 residues. CDR1 SGHVS and CDR2 FQNEAQ come from the germline V gene. Here the CDR3 reads CASSLGRSSYNSPLHF. The CDR3, as DNA: TGTGCCAGCAGCTTAGGACGGAGCTCCTATAATTCACCCCTCCACTTT.

CDR3 nucleotides: TGCGCCAGCAGGAGAACGCGGAGGACCGGGGAGCTGTTTTTT. Translating gives CASRRTRRTGELFF. J is TRBJ2-2 and V is TRBV10-2; D is perhaps TRBD2 (5 bases). Germline CDR1 reads WSHSY; CDR2 reads SAAADI. The CDR3 has 14 residues. V lost 6 bases and J 5 bases, leaving 13 bases between the germline ends.

The chain carries TRBV7-6 and TRBJ1-1, with 8 bases that match TRBD1. Germline trimming cut 5 bases from V and 8 bases from J; bases unmatched to any gene: 7. The CDR3 has 13 amino acids. Germline V gives CDR1 SGHVS, CDR2 FNYEAQ. Written as DNA, the CDR3 is TGTGCCAGCAGCCCCGGACAGGGAACAGAAGCTTTCTTT. Translated: CASSPGQGTEAFF.

This clone has just a few counts. The rearrangement links TRBV30 to TRBJ1-5, with TRBD1 matching 7 bases. V gave up 4 bases and J gave up 3 bases; unmatched junction bases: 6. Germline-derived CDR1 and CDR2 are GTSNPN and SVGIG (reference sequence). This CDR3 has 14 amino acids. DNA of the CDR3: TGTGCCTGGACTCCGGGACAGATCAATCAGCCCCAGCATTTT. As protein: CAWTPGQINQPQHF.